This TCR beta chain is drawn from a study of blood T cell repertoires in COVID-19 (dated by TCRdb to the early 2020s). For the study in its entirety: Samples covering the acute and convalescent phases of COVID-19 were provided by collaborators in the United States, Italy and Spain. Samples came from the ongoing ImmuneRACE study (first 160 participants) plus 1,254 subjects from 6 global collaborators. The material from the prospective study consisted of cDNA or gDNA derived from T cells, B-cell-depleted T cells, or PBMCs. The dataset comprised deeply sampled blood TCRbeta repertoires from subjects exposed to, actively infected with, or recovered from COVID-19. Where HLA class I and class II types were available, the types were taken from metadata supplied by the sample provider, not from assay-based typing. Nearly every sample came with metadata listing a de-identified subject ID, COVID-19 status, age in years and sex. A freely available public database, intended as a resource for researchers studying the immune response to SARS-CoV-2, is where the repertoires were released.

What the study reported, not specific to this receptor: Clinical and demographic metadata were provided uncurated, with the amount varying by source and participant.

In Seattle, one collaborating source enrolled patients while the infection was active and tracked those patients longitudinally over the course of disease. Each collaborating institution followed its own protocols to collect whole blood in K2EDTA tubes. For TCRbeta analysis, collaborator samples were shipped as frozen whole blood, as isolated PBMCs, or as DNA extracted from either sample type. A distance of 10 bases separates the germline ends of V and J, which lose 0 bases and 6 bases respectively. Per the germline V gene, SGHRS is the CDR1 and YFSETQ is the CDR2. Its CDR3 holds 13 amino acids, cysteine through phenylalanine. Just the 39-base CDR3 DNA is kept, in frame starting at base 1. The immunoSEQ Assay, a bias-controlled multiplex PCR, was used to amplify TCRbeta CDR3 regions from genomic DNA. The study's processing was this. The number of nucleated cells in each sample was estimated by amplification of reference gene primers within the assay. To quantify the absolute abundance of each unique TCRbeta CDR3 rearrangement, sequence reads were collapsed and filtered. For each sample, productive Simpson clonality was calculated by taking the square root of Simpson's diversity index across productive rearrangements. TCRdb took over this immuneACCESS table, retaining in-frame rearrangements with V and J assigned. Such tables are incomplete; in checked studies, under half of the missing clones stem from an unresolved V gene, and the remainder is unexplained. V and J calls plus clone size are reproduced from that table; the DNA served to infer D and trimming. This sample comprises about 160,000 clones, around nine tenths of them detected only once. About 9.3% of the sample is taken by the ten largest.

Comment on this clone: Its antigen target is currently unknown. It has no much larger one-base neighbor in the sample; base qualities were not kept.

The sample taken for sequencing was peripheral blood. The sequence was collected from a woman in her 70s with COVID-19, enrolled during active disease. The chain employs TRBV5-1 and TRBJ2-7; a weak D assignment points to TRBD2 (6 bases agree). The DNA reads TGCGCCAGCAGCTTGGGACAGACTAGCGAGCAGTACTTC. This gives the protein CASSLGQTSEQYF. Supplemented by the reference TRBV5-1 and TRBJ2-7 proteins around the CDR3, the complete variable domain is KAGVTQTPRYLIKTRGQQVTLSCSPISGHRSVSWYQQTPGQGLQFLFEYFSETQRNKGNFPGRFSGRQFSNSRSEMNVSTLELGDSALYLCASSLGQTSEQYFGPGTRLTVT.